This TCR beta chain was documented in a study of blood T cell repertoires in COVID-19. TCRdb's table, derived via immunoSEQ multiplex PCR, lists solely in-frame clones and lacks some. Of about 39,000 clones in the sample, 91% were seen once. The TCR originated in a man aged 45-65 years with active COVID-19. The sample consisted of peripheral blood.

The CDR3 DNA follows: TGTGCCAGCAGCTTAGGAACATCGATGAACACTGAAGCTTTCTTT. It is translated as CASSLGTSMNTEAFF. The chain combines TRBV7-2 with TRBJ1-1; D gene unclear. The CDR3 runs to 15 residues. Per germline, CDR1 SGHTA and CDR2 FQGNSA. V lost 1 base and J lost 0, with 9 bases in between.